The clone carrying this T cell receptor (beta chain) was seen ten or more times. This sample stems from a study of neurological immune-mediated disorders. Across the study: There were roughly 35 multiple sclerosis patients. Of these, some 31 had relapsing-remitting MS and 3 had secondary progressive MS.

Deletions cut 5 bases from V and 2 bases from J, with 11 bases between. The CDR3 is 13 amino acids. CDR1 is SQVTM, CDR2 ANQGSEA, per germline. In TCRdb, the 5' RACE reads were re-called with MiXCR into one record per CDR3 protein. Of tens of thousands of distinct CDR3 sequences listed, 3% to 3.5% are singletons. The origin of this receptor is a man aged 40-49 years with multiple sclerosis. Sample: PBMCs. The chain joins TRBV29-1 to TRBJ2-3; D unclear. The CDR3 is CSVSRAHTDTQYF. The CDR3 DNA is TGCAGCGTTTCAAGGGCTCACACAGATACGCAGTATTTT.